This TCR beta chain comes out of a study of CD8+ T cells in alopecia areata. Study-level results: Especially in alopecia totalis/universalis, lesional scalp showed greater clonality than normal scalp did.

Treatment of the sample: oral pan-JAK inhibitor, 5-10 mg twice daily. The CDR3 extends over 14 amino acids. V dropped 6 bases and J dropped 2 bases, with 13 bases sitting between them. Germline CDR1 MNHEY, CDR2 SMNVEV (reference sequence). Remarks on this clone: Its matching antigen is unknown.

RNA was isolated and reverse transcribed to cDNA, the sequencing template. Sequenced by immunoSEQ multiplex PCR; TCRdb stores in-frame clones only, minus some. The sample holds about 180,000 clones; around half are singletons and the top ten take 11%. The TCR originated in a human donor with alopecia areata. The V and J genes are TRBV27 and TRBJ1-1; D ambiguous. The specimen comprised CD8+ T cells sorted from blood, sampled at week 24, from a patient treated with tofacitinib. Written as DNA, the CDR3 is TGTGCCAGCAGCGCCTCGGACGCAAACACTGAAGCTTTCTTT. Its protein product is CASSASDANTEAFF.